This entry lists 15 T cell receptor beta chains sequenced from one sample in a study of CD8 T cells in ankylosing spondylitis. TCRdb recomputed calls from the 5' RACE reads with MiXCR, one row per CDR3 protein. Of fewer than 150,000 distinct CDR3 sequences listed, about 7% are singletons. The specimen was blood, either unsorted or a sorted T cell fraction (not recorded which). Source of these receptors: a female donor with ankylosing spondylitis or in good health (not recorded which).

This clonotype was counted at least ten times. This rearrangement joins TRBV3-1 to TRBJ2-1; 9 positions agree with TRBD1. Per germline, CDR1 LGHDT and CDR2 YNNKEL (reference sequence). After removal of 6 bases from V and 4 bases from J, the junction contained 7 bases not matched to a gene. The CDR3 sequence is 15 residues long. CDR3 loop: CASSLAGTGYNEQFF. In DNA, the CDR3 is TGTGCCAGCAGTTTGGCCGGGACAGGGTACAATGAGCAGTTCTTC.

This clonotype appeared many times. V gene TRBV12-3 or TRBV12-4 combines with J gene TRBJ2-5; 9 nucleotides match TRBD1. The CDR3 runs to 16 residues. Trimming took 5 bases from V and 2 from J; bases not matched to a gene: 9. CDR3: CASSIETGGAQETQYF. CDR3 coding DNA: TGTGCCAGCAGTATAGAGACAGGGGGTGCTCAAGAGACCCAGTACTTC.

Ten or more counts support this clonotype. This rearrangement joins TRBV7-9 to TRBJ2-3; 8 positions agree with TRBD1. The germline V gene encodes CDR1 SEHNR and CDR2 FQNEAQ (reference sequence). With 5 bases clipped from V and 0 bases from J, the junction kept 7 bases outside the gene matches. The CDR3 is made up of 16 amino acids. CDR3 region: CASSDRTGTSTDTQYF. As DNA, the CDR3 is TGTGCCAGCAGCGACCGGACAGGGACTAGCACAGATACGCAGTATTTT. Using reference TRBV7-9 and TRBJ2-3 for the parts outside the CDR3, the full variable domain is DTGVSQNPRHKITKRGQNVTFRCDPISEHNRLYWYRQTLGQGPEFLTYFQNEAQLEKSRLLSDRFSAERPKGSFSTLEIQRTEQGDSAMYLCASSDRTGTSTDTQYFGPGTRLTVL.

The rearrangement links TRBV11-2 to TRBJ2-3, with D unclear. Deletions cut 4 bases from V and 6 bases from J, with 2 bases between. CDR3 length: 10 amino acids. Germline V gene data show CDR1 as SGHAT and CDR2 as FQNNGV. The CDR3 region has the DNA TGTGCCAGCAGCTGGGATACGCAGTATTTT. Its protein product is CASSWDTQYF.

This clonotype was observed at least ten times. The J gene is TRBJ1-1, the V gene TRBV2, with D possibly matching TRBD1 (6 bases). In germline, CDR1 is SNHLY, CDR2 FYNNEI. V gave up 8 bases and J gave up 3 bases, with 13 bases separating them. This CDR3 is built from 13 residues. The CDR3 loop reads CASSPGQHTEAFF. The CDR3 region has the DNA TGTGCCAGCTCGCCCGGACAGCACACTGAAGCTTTCTTT. The whole variable domain, remainder taken from reference TRBV2 and TRBJ1-1, is EPEVTQTPSHQVTQMGQEVILRCVPISNHLYFYWYRQILGQKVEFLVSFYNNEISEKSEIFDDQFSVERPDGSNFTLKIRSTKLEDSAMYFCASSPGQHTEAFFGQGTRLTVV.

This clonotype was seen repeatedly, ten times or more. The chain combines TRBV5-4 with TRBJ2-6, with 8 bases matching TRBD1. The CDR3 extends over 19 amino acids. The V gene's germline CDR1 is SGHNT and CDR2 YYREEE (reference sequence). V dropped 3 bases and J dropped 3; count of bases not matched to a gene: 14. CDR3 protein: CASSSRPGQGAGGANVLTF. Written as DNA, the CDR3 is TGTGCCAGCAGCTCTCGTCCGGGCCAGGGGGCAGGTGGGGCCAACGTCCTGACTTTC.

This clonotype has ten or more counts. This chain connects TRBV28 to TRBJ1-3; D might be TRBD1 (6 bases). Trimming left V 6 bases short and J 0 bases short, with 21 bases between. The germline V gene has CDR1 MDHEN and CDR2 SYDVKM. The CDR3 length is 18 residues. CDR3 nucleotides: TGTGCCAGCAGCGACCCTAGGGGGGCGCAAAGCTCTGGAAACACCATATATTTT. This gives the protein CASSDPRGAQSSGNTIYF.

Many counts were recorded for this clonotype. The chain combines TRBV11-2 with TRBJ1-1, with D hard to call. V lost 5 bases, J lost 5 bases, and 9 bases lay in between. Germline loops: CDR1 SGHAT, CDR2 FQNNGV. This CDR3 contains 12 residues. CDR3 DNA: TGTGCCAGCAGCGTTATATGGACTGAAGCTTTCTTT. Amino acid sequence: CASSVIWTEAFF.

This chain links TRBV7-9 with TRBJ1-1, with D possibly TRBD1 on 5 matching bases. The CDR3 length is 15 residues. Germline CDR1 reads SEHNR; CDR2 reads FQNEAQ (reference sequence). V lost 1 base and J 0 bases, leaving 9 bases between the germline ends. The CDR3 reads CASSLGDSLNTEAFF. Here the CDR3 DNA reads TGTGCCAGCAGCTTAGGGGACTCCCTGAACACTGAAGCTTTCTTT.

This clonotype was observed at least ten times. CDR3 bases: TGCGCCAGCGGTCCCAGGGGGCGCACGGACGAGCAGTACTTC. This encodes CASGPRGRTDEQYF. The rearrangement joins TRBV5-1 to TRBJ2-7; TRBD1 aligns across 8 bases. The germline gives CDR1 SGHRS, CDR2 YFSETQ. The CDR3 is made up of 14 amino acids. With 7 bases clipped from V and 5 bases from J, the junction kept 11 bases outside the gene matches.

Comment on this clonotype: It may be a read error: a sequence one base away is much more abundant. The chain is built from TRBV12-3 or TRBV12-4 and TRBJ2-7, with 8 bases matching TRBD1. CDR3 length equals 13 residues. V was clipped by 6 bases and J by 2 bases; unmatched bases: 3. CDR3 nucleotides: TGTGCCAGCAGGTGGACAGGGACCTACGAGCAGTACTTC. It codes for CASRWTGTYEQYF.

This clonotype was seen ten or more times. This chain connects TRBV5-1 to TRBJ2-3; 9 nucleotides match TRBD2. The trim removed 4 bases at V and 2 bases at J, leaving 8 bases unmatched. Germline V gene lookup returns CDR1 SGHRS and CDR2 YFSETQ. The CDR3 runs 16 residues. The CDR3 DNA is TGCGCCAGCAGCGTCCCGACTAGCGGCCACACAGATACGCAGTATTTT. This translates into CASSVPTSGHTDTQYF.

This clonotype occurred many times. This chain uses TRBV4-1 with TRBJ1-5, with D maybe TRBD1 (6 bases). Germline lookup yields CDR1 MGHRA and CDR2 YSYEKL. This CDR3 has 18 residues. Trimming removed 0 bases at V and 0 bases at J, with 15 bases between. The CDR3 loop is CASSQDLARGYSNQPQHF. CDR3 DNA: TGCGCCAGCAGCCAAGATTTAGCCAGGGGATATAGCAATCAGCCCCAGCATTTT.

With respect to this clonotype: Given a much more abundant clone one base away, this may be a read error. The V gene is TRBV28, the J gene TRBJ2-7; the D gene could be TRBD1 or TRBD2 (6 bases each). Germline CDR1 reads MDHEN; CDR2 reads SYDVKM. The CDR3 covers 15 residues. V was shortened by 5 bases and J by 6 bases, with 20 bases between the two germline ends. The CDR3 is CASSDYRAGTGEQYF. The CDR3 DNA follows: TGTGCCAGCAGTGATTACAGGGCGGGGACTGGCGAGCAGTACTTC.

This clonotype was found many times. The gene calls are TRBV20-1 and TRBJ2-2; TRBD2 agrees at 10 bases. Trimming removed 2 bases from V and 6 bases from J; junction bases left unmatched: 6. CDR3 length: 15 residues. CDR1 is DFQATT, CDR2 SNEGSKA, per germline (reference sequence). CDR3 in DNA: TGCAGTGCTAGACCACTAGCGGGGTTCCCCGGGGAGCTGTTTTTT. It translates to CSARPLAGFPGELFF.